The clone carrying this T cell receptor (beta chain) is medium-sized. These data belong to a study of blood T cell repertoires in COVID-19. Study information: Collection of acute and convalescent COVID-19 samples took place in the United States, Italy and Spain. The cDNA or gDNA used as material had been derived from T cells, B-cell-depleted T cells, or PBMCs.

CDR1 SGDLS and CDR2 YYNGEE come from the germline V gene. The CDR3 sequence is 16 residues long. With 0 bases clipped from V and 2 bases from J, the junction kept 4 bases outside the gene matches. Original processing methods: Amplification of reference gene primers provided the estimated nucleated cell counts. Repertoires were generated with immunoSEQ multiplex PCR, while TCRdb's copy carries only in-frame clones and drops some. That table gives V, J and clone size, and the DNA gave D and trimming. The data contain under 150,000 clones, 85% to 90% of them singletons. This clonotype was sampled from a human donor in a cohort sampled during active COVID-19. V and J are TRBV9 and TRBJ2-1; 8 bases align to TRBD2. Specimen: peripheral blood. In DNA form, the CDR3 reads TGTGCCAGCAGCGTAGAATGGCGGGGGGCCTACAATGAGCAGTTCTTC. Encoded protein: CASSVEWRGAYNEQFF.